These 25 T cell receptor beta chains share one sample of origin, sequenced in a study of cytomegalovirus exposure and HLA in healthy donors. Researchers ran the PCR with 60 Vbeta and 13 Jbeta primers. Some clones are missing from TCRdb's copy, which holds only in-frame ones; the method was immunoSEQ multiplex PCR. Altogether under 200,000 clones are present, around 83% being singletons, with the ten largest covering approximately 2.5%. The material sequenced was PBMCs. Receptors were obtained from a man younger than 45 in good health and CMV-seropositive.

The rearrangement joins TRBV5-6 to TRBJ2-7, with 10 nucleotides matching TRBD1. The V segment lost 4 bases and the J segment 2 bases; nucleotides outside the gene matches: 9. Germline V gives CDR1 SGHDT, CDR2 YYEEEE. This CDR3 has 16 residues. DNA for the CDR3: TGTGCCAGCAGCCTGGTGGGACAGGGGTATCCCTACGAGCAGTACTTC. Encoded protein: CASSLVGQGYPYEQYF.

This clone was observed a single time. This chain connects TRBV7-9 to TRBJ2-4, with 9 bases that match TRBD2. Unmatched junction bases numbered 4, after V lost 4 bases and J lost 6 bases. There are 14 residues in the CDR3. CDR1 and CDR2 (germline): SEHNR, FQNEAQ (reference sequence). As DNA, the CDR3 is TGTGCCAGCAGCTCGGGACTAGCAGGAAACATTCAGTACTTC. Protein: CASSSGLAGNIQYF.

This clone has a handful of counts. The CDR3 protein is CAWKTGTNEKLFF. Here the CDR3 DNA reads TGTGCCTGGAAAACGGGAACTAATGAAAAACTGTTTTTT. This chain uses TRBV30 with TRBJ1-4; D is unclear. Germline V lookup: CDR1 GTSNPN, CDR2 SVGIG (reference sequence). This CDR3 spans 13 amino acids. V was pared by 4 bases and J by 1 base, with 7 bases between.

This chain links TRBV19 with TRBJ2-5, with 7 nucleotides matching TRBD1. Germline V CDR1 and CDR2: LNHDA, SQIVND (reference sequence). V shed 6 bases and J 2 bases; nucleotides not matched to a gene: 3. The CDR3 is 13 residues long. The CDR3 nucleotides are TGTGCCAGTAGGACGGGACAGCAAGAGACCCAGTACTTC. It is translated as CASRTGQQETQYF.

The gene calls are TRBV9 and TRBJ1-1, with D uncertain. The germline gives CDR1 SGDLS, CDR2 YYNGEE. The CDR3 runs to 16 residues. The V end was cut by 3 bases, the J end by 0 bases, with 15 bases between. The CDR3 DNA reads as TGTGCCAGCAGCGGGTACTTGGCAGACATGAACACTGAAGCTTTCTTT. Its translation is CASSGYLADMNTEAFF.

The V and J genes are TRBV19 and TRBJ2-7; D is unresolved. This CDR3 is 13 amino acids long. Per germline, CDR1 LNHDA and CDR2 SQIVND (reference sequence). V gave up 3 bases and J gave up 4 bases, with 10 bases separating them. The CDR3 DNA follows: TGTGCCAGTAGTATTAGACCGGAGTACGAGCAGTACGTC. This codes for CASSIRPEYEQYV.

CDR3 region: CASSPLAEAYNEQFF. CDR3 coding DNA: TGTGCCAGCTCCCCCCTAGCGGAGGCCTACAATGAGCAGTTCTTC. This sequence joins TRBV18 and TRBJ2-1; 7 nucleotides line up with TRBD2. This CDR3 region has 15 residues. With V trimmed by 6 bases and J by 2 bases, 7 bases remained unmatched. The V gene's germline CDR1 is KGHSH and CDR2 LQKENI.

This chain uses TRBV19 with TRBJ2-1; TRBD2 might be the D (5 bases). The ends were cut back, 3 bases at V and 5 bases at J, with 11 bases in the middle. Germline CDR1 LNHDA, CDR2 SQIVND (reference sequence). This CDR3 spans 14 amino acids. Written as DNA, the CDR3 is TGTGCCAGTAGTATCCGGAGGATCGACAATGAGCAGTTCTTC. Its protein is CASSIRRIDNEQFF.

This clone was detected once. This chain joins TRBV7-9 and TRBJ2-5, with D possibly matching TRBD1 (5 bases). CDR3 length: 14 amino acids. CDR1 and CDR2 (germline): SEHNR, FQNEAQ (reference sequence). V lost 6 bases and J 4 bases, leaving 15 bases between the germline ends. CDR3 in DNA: TGTGCCAGCAGTCAGGGTCGTACGGGAGAGACCCAGTACTTC. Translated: CASSQGRTGETQYF. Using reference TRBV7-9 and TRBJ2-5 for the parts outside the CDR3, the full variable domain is DTGVSQNPRHKITKRGQNVTFRCDPISEHNRLYWYRQTLGQGPEFLTYFQNEAQLEKSRLLSDRFSAERPKGSFSTLEIQRTEQGDSAMYLCASSQGRTGETQYFGPGTRLLVL.

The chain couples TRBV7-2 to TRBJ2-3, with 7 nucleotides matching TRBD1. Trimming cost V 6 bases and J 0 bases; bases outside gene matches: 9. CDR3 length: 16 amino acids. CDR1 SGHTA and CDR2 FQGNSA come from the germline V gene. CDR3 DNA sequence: TGTGCCAGCAGTTACCCAGGGGGTAGAAGCACAGATACGCAGTATTTT. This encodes CASSYPGGRSTDTQYF.

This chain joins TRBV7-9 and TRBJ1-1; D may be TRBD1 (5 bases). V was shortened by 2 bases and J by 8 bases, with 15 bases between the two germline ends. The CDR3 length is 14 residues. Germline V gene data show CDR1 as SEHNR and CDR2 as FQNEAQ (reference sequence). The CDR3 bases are TGTGCCAGCAGCTTACTCGGAGGGGCAGGAGAAGCTTTCTTT. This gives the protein CASSLLGGAGEAFF. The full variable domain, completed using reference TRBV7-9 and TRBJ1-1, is DTGVSQNPRHKITKRGQNVTFRCDPISEHNRLYWYRQTLGQGPEFLTYFQNEAQLEKSRLLSDRFSAERPKGSFSTLEIQRTEQGDSAMYLCASSLLGGAGEAFFGQGTRLTVV.

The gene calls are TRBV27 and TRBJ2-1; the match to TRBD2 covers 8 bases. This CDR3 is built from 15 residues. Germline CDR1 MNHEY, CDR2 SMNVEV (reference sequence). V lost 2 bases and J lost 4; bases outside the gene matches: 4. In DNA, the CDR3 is TGTGCCAGCAGTTTAGTAGCGGGATCGTACAATGAGCAGTTCTTC. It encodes CASSLVAGSYNEQFF.

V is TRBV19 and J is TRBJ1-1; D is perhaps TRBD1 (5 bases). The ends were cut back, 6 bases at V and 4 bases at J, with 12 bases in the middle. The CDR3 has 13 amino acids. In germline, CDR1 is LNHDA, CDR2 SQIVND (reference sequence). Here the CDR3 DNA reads TGTGCCAGTAGCCCCGGGGGGGGCACTGAAGCTTTCTTT. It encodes CASSPGGGTEAFF. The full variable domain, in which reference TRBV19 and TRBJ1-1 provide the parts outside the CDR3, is DGGITQSPKYLFRKEGQNVTLSCEQNLNHDAMYWYRQDPGQGLRLIYYSQIVNDFQKGDIAEGYSVSREKKESFPLTVTSAQKNPTAFYLCASSPGGGTEAFFGQGTRLTVV.

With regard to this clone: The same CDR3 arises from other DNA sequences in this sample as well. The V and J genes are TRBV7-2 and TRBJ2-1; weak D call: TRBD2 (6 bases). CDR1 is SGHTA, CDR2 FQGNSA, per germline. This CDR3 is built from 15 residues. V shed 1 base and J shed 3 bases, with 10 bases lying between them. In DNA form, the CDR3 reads TGTGCCAGCAGCTTAGGGAGTAGCGGCTACAATGAGCAGTTCTTC. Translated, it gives CASSLGSSGYNEQFF.

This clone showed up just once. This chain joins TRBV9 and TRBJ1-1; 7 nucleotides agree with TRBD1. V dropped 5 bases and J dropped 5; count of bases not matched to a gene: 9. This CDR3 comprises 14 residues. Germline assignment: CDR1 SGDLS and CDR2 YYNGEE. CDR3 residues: CASSPGTASTEAFF. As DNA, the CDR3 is TGTGCCAGCAGTCCCGGGACAGCCTCGACTGAAGCTTTCTTT.

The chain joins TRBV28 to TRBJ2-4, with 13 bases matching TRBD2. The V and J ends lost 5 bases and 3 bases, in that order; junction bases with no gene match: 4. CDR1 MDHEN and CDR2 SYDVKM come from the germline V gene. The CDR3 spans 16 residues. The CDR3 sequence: CASSKLAGGIKNIQYF. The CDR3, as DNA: TGTGCCAGCAGTAAACTAGCGGGAGGGATCAAAAACATTCAGTACTTC.

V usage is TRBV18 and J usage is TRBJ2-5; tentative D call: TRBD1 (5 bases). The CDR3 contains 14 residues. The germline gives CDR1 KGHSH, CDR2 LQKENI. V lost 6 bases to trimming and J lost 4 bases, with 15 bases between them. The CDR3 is CASSPQGWGETQYF. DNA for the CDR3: TGTGCCAGCTCTCCTCAGGGATGGGGAGAGACCCAGTACTTC.

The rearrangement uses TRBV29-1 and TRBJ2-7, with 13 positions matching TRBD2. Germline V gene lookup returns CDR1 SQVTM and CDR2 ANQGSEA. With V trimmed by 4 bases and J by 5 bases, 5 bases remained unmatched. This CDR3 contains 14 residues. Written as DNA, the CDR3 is TGCAGCGTTGTACTAGCGGGAGGGCCGAACGAGCAGTACTTC. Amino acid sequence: CSVVLAGGPNEQYF.

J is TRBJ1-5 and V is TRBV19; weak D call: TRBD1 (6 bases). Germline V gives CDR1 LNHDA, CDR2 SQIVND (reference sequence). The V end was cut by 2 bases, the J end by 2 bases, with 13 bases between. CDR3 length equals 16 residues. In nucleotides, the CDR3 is TGTGCCAGTAGTATATCGGGGGGCGAAGGCAATCAGCCCCAGCATTTT. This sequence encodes CASSISGGEGNQPQHF.

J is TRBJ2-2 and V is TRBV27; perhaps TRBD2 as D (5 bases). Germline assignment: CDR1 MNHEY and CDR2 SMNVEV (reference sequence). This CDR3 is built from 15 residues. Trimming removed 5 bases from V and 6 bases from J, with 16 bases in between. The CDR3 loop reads CASSELPEGPGELFF. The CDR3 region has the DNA TGTGCCAGCAGTGAACTCCCTGAGGGCCCCGGGGAGCTGTTTTTT.

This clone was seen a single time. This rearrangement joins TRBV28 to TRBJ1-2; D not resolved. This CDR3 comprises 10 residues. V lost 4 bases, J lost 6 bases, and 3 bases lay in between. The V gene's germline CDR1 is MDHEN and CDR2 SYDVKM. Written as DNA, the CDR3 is TGTGCCAGCAGTTCGGATGGCTACACCTTC. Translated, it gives CASSSDGYTF.

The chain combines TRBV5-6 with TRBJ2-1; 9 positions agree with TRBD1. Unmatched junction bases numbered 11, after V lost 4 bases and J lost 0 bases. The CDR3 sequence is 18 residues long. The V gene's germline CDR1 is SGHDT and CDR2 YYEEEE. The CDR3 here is CASSQTGGLYSSYNEQFF. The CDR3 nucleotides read TGTGCCAGCAGCCAGACAGGGGGTCTTTATAGCTCCTACAATGAGCAGTTCTTC. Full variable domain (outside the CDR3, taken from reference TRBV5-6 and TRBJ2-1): DAGVTQSPTHLIKTRGQQVTLRCSPKSGHDTVSWYQQALGQGPQFIFQYYEEEERQRGNFPDRFSGHQFPNYSSELNVNALLLGDSALYLCASSQTGGLYSSYNEQFFGPGTRLTVL.

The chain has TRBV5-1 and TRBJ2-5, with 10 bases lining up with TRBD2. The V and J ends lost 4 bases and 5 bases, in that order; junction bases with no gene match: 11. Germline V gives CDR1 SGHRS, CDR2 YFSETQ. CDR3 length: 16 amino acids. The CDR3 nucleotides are TGCGCCAGCAGCCCAGCCAAGCGGGAGGGGGAGGAGACCCAGTACTTC. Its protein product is CASSPAKREGEETQYF. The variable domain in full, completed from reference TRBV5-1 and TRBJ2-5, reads KAGVTQTPRYLIKTRGQQVTLSCSPISGHRSVSWYQQTPGQGLQFLFEYFSETQRNKGNFPGRFSGRQFSNSRSEMNVSTLELGDSALYLCASSPAKREGEETQYFGPGTRLLVL.

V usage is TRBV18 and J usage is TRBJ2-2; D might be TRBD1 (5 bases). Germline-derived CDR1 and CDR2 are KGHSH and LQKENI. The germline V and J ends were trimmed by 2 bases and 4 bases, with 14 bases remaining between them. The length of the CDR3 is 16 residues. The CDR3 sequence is CASSPLGQGSTGELFF. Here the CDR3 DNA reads TGTGCCAGCTCACCATTAGGGCAGGGCAGCACCGGGGAGCTGTTTTTT.

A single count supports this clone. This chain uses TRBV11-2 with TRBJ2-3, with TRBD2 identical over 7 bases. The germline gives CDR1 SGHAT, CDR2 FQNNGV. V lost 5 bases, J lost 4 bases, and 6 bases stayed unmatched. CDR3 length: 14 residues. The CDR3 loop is CASSPVGGADTQYF. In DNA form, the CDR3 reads TGTGCCAGCAGCCCCGTGGGGGGGGCAGATACGCAGTATTTT.